The present TCR beta chain was sequenced within a study of blood T cells in healthy people across ages. Study findings and constraints: Per million T cells, TCR beta diversity dropped roughly linearly as age increased.

Then a second PCR, running about 6 to 12 cycles, was carried out with a sample-barcoded 5' primer and a J-beta primer mix. Each cDNA molecule, via a template-switch adaptor with 12 random nucleotides, was tagged. One entry per CDR3 protein, called by TCRdb with MiXCR from the 5' RACE reads. The repertoire consists of just over 1 million distinct CDR3 sequences, with under 45% occurring once and the leading ten covering 18%. In germline, CDR1 is SEHNR, CDR2 FQNEAQ (reference sequence). Germline trimming cut 7 bases from V and 5 bases from J; bases unmatched to any gene: 6. The CDR3 has 13 amino acids. As for this clonotype: Its antigen is unknown.

Researchers collected approximately 9.5 milliliters of peripheral blood from every single donor. This receptor was obtained from a woman aged 55 to 70 in good health. The specimen was blood. The rearrangement joins TRBV7-9 to TRBJ2-7, with 9 bases matching TRBD2. The CDR3 DNA is TGTGCCAGCACACAGGGACTAGCCGACGAGCAGTACTTC. It is translated as CASTQGLADEQYF.